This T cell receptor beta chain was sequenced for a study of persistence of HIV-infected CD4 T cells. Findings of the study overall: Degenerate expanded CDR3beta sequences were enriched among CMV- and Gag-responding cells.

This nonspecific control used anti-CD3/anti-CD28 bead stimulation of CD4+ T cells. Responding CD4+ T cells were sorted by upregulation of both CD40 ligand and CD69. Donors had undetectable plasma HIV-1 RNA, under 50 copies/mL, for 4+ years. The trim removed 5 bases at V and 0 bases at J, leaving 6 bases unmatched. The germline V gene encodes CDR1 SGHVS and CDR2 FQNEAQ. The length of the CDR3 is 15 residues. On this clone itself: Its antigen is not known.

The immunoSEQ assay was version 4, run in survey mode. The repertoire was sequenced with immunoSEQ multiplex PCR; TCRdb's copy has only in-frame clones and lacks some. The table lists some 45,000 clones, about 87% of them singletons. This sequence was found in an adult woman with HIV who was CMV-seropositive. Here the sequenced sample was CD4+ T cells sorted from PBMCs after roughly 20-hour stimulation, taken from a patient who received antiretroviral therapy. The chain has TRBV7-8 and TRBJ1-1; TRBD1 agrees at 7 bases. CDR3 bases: TGTGCCAGCAGCGCCTCAGGGGGTATGAACACTGAAGCTTTCTTT. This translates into CASSASGGMNTEAFF.